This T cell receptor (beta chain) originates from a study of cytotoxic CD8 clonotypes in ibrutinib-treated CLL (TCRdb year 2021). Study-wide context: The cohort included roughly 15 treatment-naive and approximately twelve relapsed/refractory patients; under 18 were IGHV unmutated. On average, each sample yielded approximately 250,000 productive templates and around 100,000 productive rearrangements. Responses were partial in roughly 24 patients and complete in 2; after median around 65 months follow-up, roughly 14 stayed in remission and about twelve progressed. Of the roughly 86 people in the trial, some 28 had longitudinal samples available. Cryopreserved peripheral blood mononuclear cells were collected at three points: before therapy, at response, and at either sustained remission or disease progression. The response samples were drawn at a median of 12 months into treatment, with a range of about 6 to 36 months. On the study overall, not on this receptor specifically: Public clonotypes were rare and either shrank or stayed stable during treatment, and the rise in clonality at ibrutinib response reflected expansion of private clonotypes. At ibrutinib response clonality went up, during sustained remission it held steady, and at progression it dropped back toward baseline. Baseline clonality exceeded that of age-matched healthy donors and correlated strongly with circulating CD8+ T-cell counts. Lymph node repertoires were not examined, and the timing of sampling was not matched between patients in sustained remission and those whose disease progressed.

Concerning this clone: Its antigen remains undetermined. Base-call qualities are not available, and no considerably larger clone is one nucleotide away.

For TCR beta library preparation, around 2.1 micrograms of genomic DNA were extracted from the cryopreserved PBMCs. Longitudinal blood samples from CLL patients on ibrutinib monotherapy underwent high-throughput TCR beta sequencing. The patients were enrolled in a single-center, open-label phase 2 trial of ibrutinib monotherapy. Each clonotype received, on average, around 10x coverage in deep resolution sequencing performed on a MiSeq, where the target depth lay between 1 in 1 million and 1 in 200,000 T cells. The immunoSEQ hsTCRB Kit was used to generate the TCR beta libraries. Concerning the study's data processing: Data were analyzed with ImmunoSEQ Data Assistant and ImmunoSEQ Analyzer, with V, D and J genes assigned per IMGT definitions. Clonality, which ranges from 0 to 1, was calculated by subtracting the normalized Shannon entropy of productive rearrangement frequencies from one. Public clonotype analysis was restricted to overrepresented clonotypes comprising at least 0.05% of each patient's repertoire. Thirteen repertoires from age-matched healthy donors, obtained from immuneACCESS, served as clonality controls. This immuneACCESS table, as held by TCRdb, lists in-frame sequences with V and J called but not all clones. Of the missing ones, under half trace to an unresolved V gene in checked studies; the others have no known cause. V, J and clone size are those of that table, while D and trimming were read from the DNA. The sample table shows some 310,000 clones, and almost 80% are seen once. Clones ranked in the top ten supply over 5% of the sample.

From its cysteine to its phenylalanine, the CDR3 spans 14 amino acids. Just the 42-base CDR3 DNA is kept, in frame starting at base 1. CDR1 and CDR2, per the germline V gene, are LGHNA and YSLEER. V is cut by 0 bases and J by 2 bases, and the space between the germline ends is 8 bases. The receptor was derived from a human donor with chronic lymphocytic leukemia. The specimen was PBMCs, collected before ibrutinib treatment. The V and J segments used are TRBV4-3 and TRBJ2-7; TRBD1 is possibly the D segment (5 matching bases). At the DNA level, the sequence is TGCGCCAGCAGCCAAGAATGGGGCCCCTACGAGCAGTACTTC. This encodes CASSQEWGPYEQYF.